This TCR beta chain was retrieved from a study of molecular identifiers for immune sequencing clone quantification. Study-wide findings and caveats: The study reportedly detected spiked Jurkat TCR RNA from one cell among 1.1 million or so naive cells.

Concerning this clonotype: Its antigen remains unidentified.

The CDR3 loop spans 14 amino acids. With 5 bases clipped from V and 5 bases from J, the junction kept 4 bases outside the gene matches. Germline V gives CDR1 SGHVS, CDR2 FNYEAQ. TCRdb fed the PCR reads into MiXCR, producing one record per CDR3 protein. The sample records 600,000 to 650,000 distinct CDR3 sequences, about 20% being singletons. The chain carries TRBV7-6 and TRBJ2-1, with 9 bases fitting TRBD2. The receptor's source is a human donor in good health. Some libraries in this study had Jurkat cell RNA spiked in. Sequenced input: naive CD8+ T cells from blood, with Jurkat cell RNA spiked in. Subset reported: FACS-sorted CD8+CD4-CCR7+CD45RA+ naive T cells. CDR3: CASSQTSGHNEQFF. The CDR3 DNA reads TGTGCCAGCAGCCAGACTAGCGGTCACAATGAGCAGTTCTTC.